The T cell receptor beta chain described here comes from a study of prognosis after radiotherapy for stage I lung cancer. This clonotype has only one observation. The authors amplified TCR beta CDR3 from genomic DNA using two-round multiplex PCR. The first PCR round targeted every TRBV and TRBJ gene with specific primers. TCRdb used MiXCR to reprocess the multiplex PCR reads, holding one entry per CDR3 protein. The table records tens of thousands of distinct CDR3 sequences, approximately 51% of them present only once. The length of the CDR3 is 14 residues. Looked up from germline, CDR1 is MNHNS and CDR2 is SASEGT.

The material sequenced was PBMCs, taken before or after stereotactic body radiation therapy (not recorded which). This clonotype was sampled from a donor over 45 with non-small cell lung cancer. The chain links TRBV6-1 to TRBJ2-7, with 7 bases matching TRBD2. Here the CDR3 reads CGGARTRKIYEQYF. The CDR3 DNA reads as TGTGGTGGGGCACGGACTAGAAAAATCTACGAGCAGTACTTC.